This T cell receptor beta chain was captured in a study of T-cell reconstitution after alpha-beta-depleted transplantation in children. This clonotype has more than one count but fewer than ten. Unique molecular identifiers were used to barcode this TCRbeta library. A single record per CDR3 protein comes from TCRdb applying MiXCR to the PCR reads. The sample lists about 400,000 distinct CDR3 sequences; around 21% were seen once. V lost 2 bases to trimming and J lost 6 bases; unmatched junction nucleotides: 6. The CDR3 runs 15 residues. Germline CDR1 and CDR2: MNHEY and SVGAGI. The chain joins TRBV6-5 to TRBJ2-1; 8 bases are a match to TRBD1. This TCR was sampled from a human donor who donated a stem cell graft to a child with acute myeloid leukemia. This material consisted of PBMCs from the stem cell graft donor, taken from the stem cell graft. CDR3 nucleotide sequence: TGTGCCAGCAGTTACGGGACAGGTCCATCCAATGAGCAGTTCTTC. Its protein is CASSYGTGPSNEQFF.